The clone carrying this T cell receptor (beta chain) was seen repeatedly, ten times or more. The antigen is undetermined. Preparation of the TCRbeta library was carried out with unique molecular identifiers. TCRdb called the PCR reads again in MiXCR, with one record for every CDR3 protein. The sample yields about 240,000 distinct CDR3 sequences, roughly 25% seen once. Germline CDR1 reads SQVTM; CDR2 reads ANQGSEA. The length of the CDR3 is 14 residues. Trimming left V 4 bases short and J 1 base short, with 11 bases between. The data were taken from a study of T-cell reconstitution after alpha-beta-depleted transplantation in children. Broader study findings: After one year, T-cell counts and TCRbeta diversity mostly came from new T cells.

The sequence was collected from a girl aged 2-15 years with Fanconi anemia, due to receive a stem cell transplant. This chain joins TRBV29-1 and TRBJ1-5, with D unresolved. This material consisted of PBMCs, taken before TCRalphabeta/CD19-depleted stem cell transplant. The CDR3 DNA is TGCAGCGTTGTAGGGCGGAAAAGCAATCAGCCCCAGCATTTT. Translating gives CSVVGRKSNQPQHF.